This T cell receptor (beta chain) comes out of a study of tumor-infiltrating lymphocytes in oesophageal squamous cell carcinoma listed by TCRdb under 2016. As for this clonotype: Its antigen remains unidentified. It has no much larger one-base neighbor in the sample; base qualities were not kept.

The library was built by means of PCR. The sequencer was an Illumina HiSeq 2000. Clones were called with MiXCR by TCRdb after fastp trimmed the public reads at Q25, and only in-frame beta chains were retained. Rows are combined by CDR3 protein, so each entry shows the most common genes and DNA. This sample has roughly 15,000 distinct CDR3 sequences in its table, and roughly half of those were observed once. The top ten constitute 14% of the sample. CDR1 and CDR2 were assigned from the germline V gene (reference sequence) as DFQATT and SNEGSKA. The CDR3 numbers 15 residues from cysteine through phenylalanine. The entry retains the CDR3 DNA only, 45 bases that are in frame from base 1. V has 4 bases trimmed and J has 6 bases trimmed; junction bases matching no gene number 10.

This TCR was sampled from a male donor with esophageal squamous cell carcinoma. Material: blood. This sequence uses TRBV20-1 and TRBJ1-4, and 8 junctional nucleotides match TRBD1. The CDR3: CSATNPGTGDEKLFF. Read as DNA, the sequence is TGCAGTGCTACCAATCCCGGGACAGGCGATGAAAAACTGTTTTTT.